The entry below describes one TCR beta chain. There is no known antigen for this receptor. No per-base quality is available; no much larger clone lies one base away. The listed sequencing device is Illumina HiSeq 2500. Quantitative 5'-RACE with molecular barcodes was the method used to prepare the TCR beta libraries. The original methods were these. A new computational method, built on a probabilistic model of VDJ rearrangement, was used to identify disease-linked TCR variants. Using fastp at Q25 and MiXCR, TCRdb reprocessed the public reads and kept productive beta chains. Rows with a matching CDR3 protein are joined into one entry that keeps the most common DNA and genes. The V and J calls were determined by TCRdb, not by the authors. This sample is represented by about 100,000 distinct CDR3 sequences; around 24% of them were singletons. Clones ranked in the top ten supply around an eighth of the sample.

This record belongs to a study of CD8 T cells in ankylosing spondylitis (dated by TCRdb to 2016 to 2017). Concerning the study at large: The study set out to find disease-linked TCR variants by profiling T cell receptor beta repertoires in ankylosing spondylitis patients and healthy donors. The full study cohort comprised 20 to 30 ankylosing spondylitis patients and roughly 100 healthy donors. Samples of peripheral blood were taken, and for ankylosing spondylitis patients, synovial fluid was collected as well. General findings and caveats noted by the study authors: A TCR beta motif of fewer than 10 highly homologous amino acid variants appeared characteristic of blood from ankylosing spondylitis patients. Some motif variants had previously been reported in the synovial fluid and blood of reactive arthritis patients, which suggests shared mechanisms of disease initiation. In peripheral blood, the disease-linked clones were found at relatively low frequencies and had a CD8+ phenotype. The disease-linked clones were reported as significantly enriched in matched synovial fluid samples from ankylosing spondylitis patients.

For each ankylosing spondylitis patient, the synovial fluid sample was matched to a blood sample from that same patient. The junction carries 14 bases between V and J, which are trimmed by 6 bases and 1 base respectively. The CDR3 runs 15 amino acids, cysteine and phenylalanine included. Here the CDR3 DNA is all that survives: 45 bases in frame from base 1. The receptor comes from a male donor with ankylosing spondylitis. Sequencing was carried out using synovial fluid, either unsorted or a sorted T cell fraction (not recorded which). Here the chain combines TRBV12-3 or TRBV12-4 and TRBJ2-3, with no confidently assigned D gene. The DNA sequence reads TGTGCCAGCAGCCCCCCGCTGACCGGCACAGATACGCAGTATTTT. Translated, it gives CASSPPLTGTDTQYF.